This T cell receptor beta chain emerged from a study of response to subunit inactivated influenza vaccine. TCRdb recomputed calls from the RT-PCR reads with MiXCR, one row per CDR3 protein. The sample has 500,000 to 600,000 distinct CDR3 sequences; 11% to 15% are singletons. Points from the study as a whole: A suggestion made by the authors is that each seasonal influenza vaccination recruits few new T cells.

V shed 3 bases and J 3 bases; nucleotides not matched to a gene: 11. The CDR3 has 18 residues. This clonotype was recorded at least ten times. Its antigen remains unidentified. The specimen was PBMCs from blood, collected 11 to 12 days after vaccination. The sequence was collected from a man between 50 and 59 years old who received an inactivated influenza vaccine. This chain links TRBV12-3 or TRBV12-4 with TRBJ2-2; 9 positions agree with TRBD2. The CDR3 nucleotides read TGTGCCAGCAGTTTTGGGCTAGCGGGATCGTCAGACACCGGGGAGCTGTTTTTT. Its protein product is CASSFGLAGSSDTGELFF.